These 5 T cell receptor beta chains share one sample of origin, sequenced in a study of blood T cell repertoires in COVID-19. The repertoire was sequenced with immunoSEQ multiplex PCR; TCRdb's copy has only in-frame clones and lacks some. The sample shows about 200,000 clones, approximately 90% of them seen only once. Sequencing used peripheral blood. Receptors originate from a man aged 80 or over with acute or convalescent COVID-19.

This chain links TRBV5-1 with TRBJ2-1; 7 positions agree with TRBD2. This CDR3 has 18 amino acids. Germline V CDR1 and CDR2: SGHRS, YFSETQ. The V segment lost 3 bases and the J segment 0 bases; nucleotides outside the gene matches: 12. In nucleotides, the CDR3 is TGCGCCAGCAGCTACTACCGGACTAGAGTAAGCTCCTACAATGAGCAGTTCTTC. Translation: CASSYYRTRVSSYNEQFF.

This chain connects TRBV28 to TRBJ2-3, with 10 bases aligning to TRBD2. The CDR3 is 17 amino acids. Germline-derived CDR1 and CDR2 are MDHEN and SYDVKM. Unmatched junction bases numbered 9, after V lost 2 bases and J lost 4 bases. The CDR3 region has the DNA TGTGCCAGCAGTTTAAGCCAGGCTAGCGGGAGCGCAGATACGCAGTATTTT. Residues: CASSLSQASGSADTQYF.

The CDR3 nucleotides are TGCAGCGTTGCTCTCTCGGGGGGAGGGCCTTTCGACGAGCAGTACTTC. Amino acids: CSVALSGGGPFDEQYF. The gene calls are TRBV29-1 and TRBJ2-7, with 7 bases lining up with TRBD2. V shed 4 bases and J 5 bases; nucleotides not matched to a gene: 17. The germline CDR1 and CDR2 sequences are SQVTM and ANQGSEA. The CDR3 is 16 amino acids.

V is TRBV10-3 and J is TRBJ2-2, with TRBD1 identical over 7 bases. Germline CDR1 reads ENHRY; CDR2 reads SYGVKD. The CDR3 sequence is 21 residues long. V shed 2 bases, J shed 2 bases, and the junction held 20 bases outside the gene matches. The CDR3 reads CAISERLGRGTEVRNTGELFF. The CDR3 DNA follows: TGTGCCATCAGTGAGAGGCTGGGTAGGGGGACAGAGGTGCGAAACACCGGGGAGCTGTTTTTT.

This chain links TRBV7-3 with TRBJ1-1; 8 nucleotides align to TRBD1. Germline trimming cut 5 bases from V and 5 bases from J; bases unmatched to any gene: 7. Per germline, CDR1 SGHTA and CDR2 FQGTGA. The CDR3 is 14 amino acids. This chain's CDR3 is CASSPGQVQTEAFF. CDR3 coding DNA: TGTGCCAGCAGCCCGGGACAGGTTCAGACTGAAGCTTTCTTT.